This record looks at one T cell receptor beta chain sequence and its context. Sequencing was performed with immunoSEQ multiplex PCR; in TCRdb, only in-frame clones are kept and a portion is missing. The sample shows around 100,000 clones, around 94% of them seen only once. The CDR3 spans 18 residues. Unmatched junction bases numbered 10, after V lost 2 bases and J lost 3 bases. CDR1 is MGHDK and CDR2 is SYGVNS in the germline V gene. The data were taken from a study of T cell changes during pregnancy in multiple sclerosis. The V call is TRBV25-1, the J call TRBJ1-4; 9 bases fit TRBD1. Sequenced here: peripheral blood, sampled after pregnancy. The TCR was taken from a female donor with multiple sclerosis, enrolled in a pregnancy study. The CDR3 spells CASSEGDRASGSNEKLFF. The CDR3 DNA sequence: TGTGCCAGCAGTGAAGGGGACAGGGCTTCAGGGTCTAATGAAAAACTGTTTTTT. Filled out from reference TRBV25-1 and TRBJ1-4, the complete variable domain reads EADIYQTPRYLVIGTGKKITLECSQTMGHDKMYWYQQDPGMELHLIHYSYGVNSTEKGDLSSESTVSRIRTEHFPLTLESARPSHTSQYLCASSEGDRASGSNEKLFFGSGTQLSVL.